This T cell receptor (beta chain) was observed in a study of STAT3 mutations in large granular lymphocyte leukemia. General study results and limits: Clonal expansion was inferred from samples taken at other timepoints. Every T-cell large granular lymphocyte leukemia patient had at least one immunodominant TCR beta clonotype.

Clones were sequenced by immunoSEQ multiplex PCR, and TCRdb holds only the in-frame ones, with some missing. Here the sample spans 8,500 to 11,000 clones, about 85% being singletons. The CDR3 runs 15 residues. Trimming removed 3 bases at V and 2 bases at J, with 14 bases between. In germline, CDR1 is KGHSH, CDR2 LQKENI. Concerning this clone: Its antigen is not identified.

The clonotype was recovered from a man aged 60 to 75 with T-cell large granular lymphocyte leukemia. Some clones in this sample may be carry-over from other donors' samples. The gene calls are TRBV18 and TRBJ2-7; possible D gene TRBD2, 6 bases. The sample taken for sequencing was peripheral blood mononuclear cells. The CDR3 region is CASSPAPGGTYEQYF. Written as DNA, the CDR3 is TGTGCCAGCTCACCGGCGCCGGGCGGGACCTACGAGCAGTACTTC.